These T cell receptor beta chains were read from a single sample in a study of blood T cell repertoires in COVID-19. Generated by immunoSEQ multiplex PCR, the TCRdb table keeps only in-frame clones and is missing some. The sample includes about 340,000 clones, 86% of them seen just once. Sequences were obtained from peripheral blood. These receptors were taken from a woman between 55 and 75 years old with COVID-19, enrolled during active disease. CDR3s include the opening cysteine and the closing phenylalanine or tryptophan. The D gene is left open where the match is weak.

>TRBD2|TRBV3-1/TRBV3-2
CASRITAGEETQYF
>TRBD2|TRBV6-1
CASSDISGGYYEQFF
>.|TRBV11-3
CASSLPLGGGETQYF
>TRBD1|TRBV5-1
CASSLSEGAYGYTF
>TRBD2|TRBV6-5
CASGGTSGPQETQYF
>TRBD1|TRBV12-3/TRBV12-4
CASSFGGGRFTFF
>TRBD2|TRBV6-2/TRBV6-3
CASSYLSGAGTDTQYF
>.|TRBV16
CASSQPRGNQPQHF
>TRBD1|TRBV11-2
CASMGQWNTEAFF
>TRBD1|TRBV5-5
CASINRGDGGYEQYF
>TRBD1|TRBV29-1
CSVESDRVYNEQFF
>TRBD2|TRBV5-1
CASSARGTSGGRADTQYF
>.|TRBV7-3
CASSTKQGTEAFF
>TRBD1|TRBV9
CASSVATGGASAGELFF
>TRBD2|TRBV3-1/TRBV3-2
CASSGTSGATQETQYF
>.|TRBV6-2/TRBV6-3
CASSKDTPLLGNTEAFF
>TRBD1|TRBV30
CAWDRGPAYGYTF
>TRBD1|TRBV4-1
CASSHDNRGIQYF
>TRBD1|TRBV11-3
CASSHRTGSTEAFF
>.|TRBV3-1/TRBV3-2
CASSHTQTLTSPSDTQYF
>.|TRBV9
CASSVAKRARSGNTIYF
>.|TRBV6-5
CASSSHVRTEEDGYTF
>.|TRBV5-6
CASSLWSAGGAIEAFF
>TRBD1|TRBV12-5
CASGLVPGGQSTEAFF
>.|TRBV7-2
CASTVSEGRNEQFF
>.|TRBV18
CASSPSLNTEAFF
>.|TRBV5-1
CASSLGAGRVGNTEAFF
>.|TRBV4-3
CASSQVVVGTASYNEQFF
>.|TRBV18
CASSPTGTSSGIYGYTF
>TRBD1|TRBV30
CAWSAPRQGLGKKLFF
>.|TRBV6-2/TRBV6-3
CASSYSSLSYNEQFF
>.|TRBV7-2
CASSLSEGKNTEAFF
>TRBD1|TRBV7-9
CASSPGQGLRAQHF
>.|TRBV27
CASSPPGQPQHF
>.|TRBV14
CASSQGRWDTGELFF
>.|TRBV30
CAWSVQGNLDQPQHF